This record looks at one TCR beta chain sequence and its context. This sample is drawn from a study of tumor-infiltrating lymphocytes in oesophageal squamous cell carcinoma. One entry per CDR3 protein, called by TCRdb with MiXCR from the PCR reads. The profile shows about 20,000 distinct CDR3 sequences, 40% to 45% of them singletons. V was shortened by 2 bases and J by 9 bases, with 16 bases between the two germline ends. In germline, CDR1 is MDHEN, CDR2 SYDVKM. The length of the CDR3 is 14 residues. The TCR originated in a male donor with esophageal squamous cell carcinoma. This rearrangement joins TRBV28 to TRBJ1-2, with D perhaps matching TRBD1 (5 bases). The sample taken for sequencing was normal esophageal tissue next to the tumor. CDR3 bases: TGTGCCAGCAGTTTAGGGACCGCTATATTGAGCTACACCTTC. Translating it yields CASSLGTAILSYTF.